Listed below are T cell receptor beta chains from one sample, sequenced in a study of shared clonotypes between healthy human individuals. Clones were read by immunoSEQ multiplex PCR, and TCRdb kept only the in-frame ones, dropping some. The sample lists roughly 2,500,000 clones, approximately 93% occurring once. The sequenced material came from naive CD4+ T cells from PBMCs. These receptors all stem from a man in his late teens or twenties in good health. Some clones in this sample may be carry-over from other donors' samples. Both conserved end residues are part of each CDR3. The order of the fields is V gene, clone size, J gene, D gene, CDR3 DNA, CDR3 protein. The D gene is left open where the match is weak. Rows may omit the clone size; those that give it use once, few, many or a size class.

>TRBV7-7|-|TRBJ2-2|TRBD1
TGTGCCAGCAGCTTAGCCAGGGGGCCGAACACCGGGGAGCTGTTTTTT
CASSLARGPNTGELFF
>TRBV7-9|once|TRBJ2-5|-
TGTGCCAGCAGCTTCGCCGGGACTGTCGGGATGACCCAGTACTTC
CASSFAGTVGMTQYF
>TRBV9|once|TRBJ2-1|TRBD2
TGTGCCAGCAGCCAGACTAGCGGGAGCTACAATGAGCAGTTCTTC
CASSQTSGSYNEQFF
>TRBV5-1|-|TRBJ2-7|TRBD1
TGCGCCAGCAGCTTGGTAACAGGGGGCTACGAGCAGTACTTC
CASSLVTGGYEQYF
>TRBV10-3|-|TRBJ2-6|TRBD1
TGTGCCATCGGAACGGTTTGGACAGGGCCATCTGGGGCCAACGTCCTGACTTTC
CAIGTVWTGPSGANVLTF
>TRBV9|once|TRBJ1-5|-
TGTGCCAGCAGCGTAGATGTAGGCAATCAGCCCCAGCATTTT
CASSVDVGNQPQHF
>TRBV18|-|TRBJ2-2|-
TGTGCCAGCTCACCACCTAGCAGGAACACCGGGGAGCTGTTTTTT
CASSPPSRNTGELFF
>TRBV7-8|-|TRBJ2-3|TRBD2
TGTGCCAGCAGCATCATAGCGGGAGTGGGGGATACGCAGTATTTT
CASSIIAGVGDTQYF
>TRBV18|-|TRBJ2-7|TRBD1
TGTGCCAGCTCACCCCGACAGGGGGAGGAGGAGCAGTACTTC
CASSPRQGEEEQYF
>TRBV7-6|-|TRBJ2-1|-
TGTGCCAGCAGCTTAAGTGCCCCTCTTCTTGAGCAGTTCTTC
CASSLSAPLLEQFF
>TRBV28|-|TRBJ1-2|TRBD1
TGTGCCAGCAGTTCCTCCGGGACAGGGGGAGATGGCTACACCTTC
CASSSSGTGGDGYTF
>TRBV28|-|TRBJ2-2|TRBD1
TGTGCCAGCATGGTGACAGGGGCTACCGGGGAGCTGTTTTTT
CASMVTGATGELFF
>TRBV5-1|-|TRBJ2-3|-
TGCGCCAGCAGCTTGGTTAGTACGTCCCTAACAGATACGCAGTATTTT
CASSLVSTSLTDTQYF
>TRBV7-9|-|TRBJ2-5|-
TGTGCCAGCAGCGGGGTATATGGGCCACAAGAGACCCAGTACTTC
CASSGVYGPQETQYF
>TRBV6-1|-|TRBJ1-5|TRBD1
TGTGCCAGCAGTGACGGCAGGGGGGGCAATCAGCCCCAGCATTTT
CASSDGRGGNQPQHF
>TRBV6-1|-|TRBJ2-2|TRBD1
TGTGCCAGCAGTGTTAGTCCGACAGGGGGCACCGGGGAGCTGTTTTTT
CASSVSPTGGTGELFF
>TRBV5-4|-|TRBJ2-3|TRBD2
TGTGCCAGCAGCTCTGGCGCTAGCGGGCCTAGCACAGATACGCAGTATTTT
CASSSGASGPSTDTQYF
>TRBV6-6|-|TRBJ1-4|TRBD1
TGTGCCAGCAGACCAACAAGGACAGGGGGCGGTGAAAAACTGTTTTTT
CASRPTRTGGGEKLFF
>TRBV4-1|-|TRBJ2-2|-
TGCGCCAGCAGCCTCCGATCCCTAGGACGAGAGACCGGGGAGCTGTTTTTT
CASSLRSLGRETGELFF
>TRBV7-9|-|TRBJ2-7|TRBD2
TGTGCCAGCAGCTTAGCGGGAGGGCCTGGGAGCGAGCAGTACTTC
CASSLAGGPGSEQYF
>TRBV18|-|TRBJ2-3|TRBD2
TGTGCCAGCTCACCACCGACGACTAGCGGACCGAGCACAGATACGCAGTATTTT
CASSPPTTSGPSTDTQYF
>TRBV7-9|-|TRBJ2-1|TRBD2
TGTGCCAGCAGCTCAACAGGAGGGGAGGGCCTCGAGAGGGAGCAGTTCTTC
CASSSTGGEGLEREQFF
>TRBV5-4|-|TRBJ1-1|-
TGTGCCAGCAGCTTGGTGTGGAACACTGAAGCTTTCTTT
CASSLVWNTEAFF
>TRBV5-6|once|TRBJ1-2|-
TGTGCCAGCAGCTGGGGGATCGACGGCTACACCTTC
CASSWGIDGYTF
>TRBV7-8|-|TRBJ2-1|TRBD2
TGTGCCAGCAGCTTAAGGGCGGGAGGGGGATACAATGAGCAGTTCTTC
CASSLRAGGGYNEQFF
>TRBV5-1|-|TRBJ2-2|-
TGCGCCAGCAGCTTGGCCGGGTCTAGCGCAAACACCGGGGAGCTGTTTTTT
CASSLAGSSANTGELFF
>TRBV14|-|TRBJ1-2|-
TGTGCCAGCAGCCCCGACATCCTTAACTATGGCTACACCTTC
CASSPDILNYGYTF
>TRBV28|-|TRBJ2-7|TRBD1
TGTGCCAGCAGTAGTTTTGGAAGGAGACAGGGGGGGGACGAGCAGTACTTC
CASSSFGRRQGGDEQYF
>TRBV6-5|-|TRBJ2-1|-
TGTGCCAGCAGGCCCGGGACGGTGACCTACAATGAGCAGTTCTTC
CASRPGTVTYNEQFF
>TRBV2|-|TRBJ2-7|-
TGTGCCAGCACCCTGTTGCGAGGAGGGGCCTACGAGCAGTACTTC
CASTLLRGGAYEQYF
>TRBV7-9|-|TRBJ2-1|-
TGTGCCAGCAGCCTACCGGGACGGCATAATGAGCAGTTCTTC
CASSLPGRHNEQFF
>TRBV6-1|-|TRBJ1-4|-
TGTGCCAGCAGTGAACGGGCAACAACTAATGAAAAACTGTTTTTT
CASSERATTNEKLFF
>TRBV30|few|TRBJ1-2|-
TGTGCCTGGAGTTTGTTCCAGTCGGGCTACACCTTC
CAWSLFQSGYTF
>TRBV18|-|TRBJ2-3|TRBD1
TGTGCCAGCTCACCAATGGGACAGGGGGACACAGATACGCAGTATTTT
CASSPMGQGDTDTQYF
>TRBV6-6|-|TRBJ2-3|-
TGTGCCAGCAGACTCCTCTCAGGAAAAGATACGCAGTATTTT
CASRLLSGKDTQYF
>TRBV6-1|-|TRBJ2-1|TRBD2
TGTGCCAGCAGTACTAGCGGGAGGGTATCGGGTGAGCAGTTCTTC
CASSTSGRVSGEQFF
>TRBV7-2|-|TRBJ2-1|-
TGTGCCAGCAGCTTATTTGGGCGGTTGGATGAGCAGTTCTTC
CASSLFGRLDEQFF
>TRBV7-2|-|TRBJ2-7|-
TGTGCCAGCAGCCCCCCCGGGAGAAAGAGGGGGGAGCAGTACTTC
CASSPPGRKRGEQYF
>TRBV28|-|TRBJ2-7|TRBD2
TGTGCCAGCAGTTCCTACGATCCACGACTAGCGGGAGGGCCCGAGTACTTC
CASSSYDPRLAGGPEYF
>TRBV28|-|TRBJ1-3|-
TGTGCCAGCAGCAGAGGACAGAGCTCTGGAAACACCATATATTTT
CASSRGQSSGNTIYF
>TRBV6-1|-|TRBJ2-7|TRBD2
TGTGCCAGCAGTGCGACTAGCGGGTCCTCCTACGAGCAGTACTTC
CASSATSGSSYEQYF
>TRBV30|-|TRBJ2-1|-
TGTGCCTGGGTACCGGGACCCTCGGGGGCGGGGCAGTTCTTC
CAWVPGPSGAGQFF
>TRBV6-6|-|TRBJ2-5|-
TGTGCCAGCAGTCCCAAGAGCCAAGAGACCCAGTACTTC
CASSPKSQETQYF
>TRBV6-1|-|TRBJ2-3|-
TGTGCCAGCAGCGATAGACAGTACACAGATACGCAGTATTTT
CASSDRQYTDTQYF
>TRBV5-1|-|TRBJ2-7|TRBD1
TGCGCCAGCGGGGATCCGGGACAGGGTAGAGGCGAGCAGTACTTC
CASGDPGQGRGEQYF
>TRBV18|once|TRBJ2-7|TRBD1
TGTGCCAGCTCACCATCCCGGGACAGGGGAGTCTACGAGCAGTACTTC
CASSPSRDRGVYEQYF
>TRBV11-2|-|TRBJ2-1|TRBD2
TGTGCCAGCAGTCCCCCCCAGGCGGGAGTGGGGCACAATGAGCAGTTCTTC
CASSPPQAGVGHNEQFF
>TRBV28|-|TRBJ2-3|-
TGTGCCAGCATCCAGGCCAGCACAGATACGCAGTATTTT
CASIQASTDTQYF
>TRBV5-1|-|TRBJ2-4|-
TGCGCCAGCAGTGATCGAACAGAAAAAAACATTCAGTACTTC
CASSDRTEKNIQYF
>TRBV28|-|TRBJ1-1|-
TGTGCCAGCAGTCGGCAGTCGAACACTGAAGCTTTCTTT
CASSRQSNTEAFF
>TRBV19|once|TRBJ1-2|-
TGTGCCAGCTCCGAGGAGGGGGGTCCCTACTATGGCTACACCTTC
CASSEEGGPYYGYTF